This is a list of T cell receptor beta chains from one sample in a study of CD8+CD57+ T cells in acquired aplastic anemia. TCRdb itself ran the reads through MiXCR, one entry per CDR3 protein. The data show a few hundred thousand distinct CDR3 sequences, with approximately 33% seen just once and 0.8% to 0.85% held by the top ten. The sequenced material came from sorted CD4+, CD8+, or CD8+CD57+ T cells (not recorded which) from PBMCs. The receptors come from a human donor with aplastic anemia. The CDR3 runs from the conserved cysteine through the conserved F or W. The D gene is left open where the match is weak. A clone size is listed for some rows: how often the clone was seen (once, few, many), or a class if it is expanded.

>TRBD2|TRBV20-1|once|TRBJ2-5
TGCAGTGCTAGAGACGGGCGGGAGTACCAAGAGACCCAGTACTTC
CSARDGREYQETQYF
>.|TRBV11-2|.|TRBJ2-1
TGTGCCAGCAGCTTAGGTCTAGCGCCCTACAATGAGCAGTTCTTC
CASSLGLAPYNEQFF
>.|TRBV12-3/TRBV12-4|many|TRBJ1-2
TGTGCCAGCAGTATGAGGGGGGATACCTATGGCTACACCTTC
CASSMRGDTYGYTF
>.|TRBV6-1|few|TRBJ2-7
TGTGCCAGCAGCCAGGGGTGGACCTGGGGTTACGAGCAGTACTTC
CASSQGWTWGYEQYF
>.|TRBV19|.|TRBJ1-1
TGTGCCTGGAGGACACCCGGCCGGGACACTGAAGCTTTCTTT
CAWRTPGRDTEAFF
>.|TRBV3-1|.|TRBJ2-4
TGTGCCAGCAGCCAAGAAATGACGGCCATTCAGTACTTC
CASSQEMTAIQYF
>.|TRBV11-2|.|TRBJ2-2
TGTGCCAGCAGCGCCCAGAGAGCTTCTGACACCGGGGAGCTGTTTTTT
CASSAQRASDTGELFF
>.|TRBV7-9|many|TRBJ1-2
TGTGCCAGCAGCTCAGCTACCGGGACCTATGGCTACACCTTC
CASSSATGTYGYTF
>.|TRBV11-1|.|TRBJ2-2
TGTGCCAGCAGCTTACACCGGGGGTCGAACACCGGGGAGCTGTTTTTT
CASSLHRGSNTGELFF
>.|TRBV20-1|few|TRBJ1-1
TGCAGTGCTAAAGACACGGCAGAAGGGCGTACTGAAGCTTTCTTT
CSAKDTAEGRTEAFF
>.|TRBV7-2|.|TRBJ1-1
TGTGCCAGCAGCTTAGCGACTTACGACGAAGCTTTCTTT
CASSLATYDEAFF
>TRBD1|TRBV6-1|.|TRBJ1-6
TGTGCCAGCAGTGATGCCCAACAGGGGAGTGGACCCCTCCACTTT
CASSDAQQGSGPLHF
>TRBD1|TRBV7-8|few|TRBJ1-1
TGTGCCAGCAGCTCGAGACAGGGGACGAACACTGAAGCTTTCTTT
CASSSRQGTNTEAFF
>.|TRBV7-3|many|TRBJ1-1
TGTGCCAGCAGCTCCGGGACGGGTCCCGCAGCTTTCTTT
CASSSGTGPAAFF
>TRBD1|TRBV2|many|TRBJ2-3
TGTGCCAGCAGCTCGGGACAGGTAGATACGCAGTATTTT
CASSSGQVDTQYF
>TRBD1|TRBV20-1|many|TRBJ1-1
TGCAGTGCTAGGGGGACAGCGAACACTGAAGCTTTCTTT
CSARGTANTEAFF
>.|TRBV20-1|few|TRBJ1-1
TGCAGTGCTAGGAGACGGGACGTCGACACTGAAGCTTTCTTT
CSARRRDVDTEAFF
>.|TRBV7-2|many|TRBJ1-2
TGTGCCAGCAGCTTAGCCGGGAAGGGCTACACCTTC
CASSLAGKGYTF
>.|TRBV30|few|TRBJ2-7
TGTGCCTGGAGTGTTAAAGCCAAGGGGCAGTACTTC
CAWSVKAKGQYF
>.|TRBV2|.|TRBJ1-2
TGTGCCAGCAGTGAGGGGGTTGAAGGGTATGGCTACACCTTC
CASSEGVEGYGYTF
>.|TRBV5-4|few|TRBJ1-2
TGTGCCAGCAGCCCTGGCCGGGAATCCTATGGCTACACCTTC
CASSPGRESYGYTF
>.|TRBV4-2|few|TRBJ2-3
TGTGCCAGCAGCCAAACAACGTCTAGCACAGATACGCAGTATTTT
CASSQTTSSTDTQYF
>TRBD1|TRBV29-1|many|TRBJ1-1
TGCAGCGTACTACAGGGGGCATGGCTCGCTGAAGCTTTCTTT
CSVLQGAWLAEAFF
>TRBD1|TRBV6-1|.|TRBJ1-5
TGTGCCAGCAGTCGCCGACAGGGTACCGGCAATCAGCCCCAGCATTTT
CASSRRQGTGNQPQHF
>.|TRBV29-1|.|TRBJ1-2
TGCAGCGTTGGAGAGGCCAGAGACTACGGCTACACCTTC
CSVGEARDYGYTF
>TRBD1|TRBV15|.|TRBJ2-2
TGTGCCACCAGCAGAGCAAGGAGACAGGGAACTGCGAACACCGGGGAGCTGTTTTTT
CATSRARRQGTANTGELFF
>.|TRBV6-2/TRBV6-3|.|TRBJ2-7
TGTGCCAGCAAATACAGCAAGCAGTACTTC
CASKYSKQYF
>.|TRBV6-5|few|TRBJ2-2
TGTGCCAGCAGTTACGGCCCGGCCGTGGGAAGGACCGGGGAGCTGTTTTTT
CASSYGPAVGRTGELFF
>.|TRBV10-3|.|TRBJ1-1
TGTGCCAGCACCTCCCAGGGGCACAACACTGAAGCTTTCTTT
CASTSQGHNTEAFF
>.|TRBV20-1|.|TRBJ2-3
TGCAGTGCTAGGTGGGCTATGGGGATTGATACGCAGTATTTT
CSARWAMGIDTQYF
>.|TRBV6-1|few|TRBJ1-2
TGTGCCAGCAGTGGGCTCGGAGGCTACACCTTC
CASSGLGGYTF
>TRBD1|TRBV10-3|many|TRBJ1-4
TGTGCTGAGGTAGGGGGCAAACTGTTTTTT
CAEVGGKLFF
>TRBD2|TRBV20-1|.|TRBJ2-7
TGCAGTGCTAGAGAGCGGGGGACTCTCAGGGAGCAGTACTTC
CSARERGTLREQYF
>.|TRBV6-1|few|TRBJ2-1
TGTGCCAGCAGATCGACGCGGAGGAGCTCCTACAATGAGCAGTTCTTC
CASRSTRRSSYNEQFF
>.|TRBV5-1|many|TRBJ2-7
TGCGCCAGCAGCCGGGGCGGGCAGCTCTCCTACGAGCAGTACTTC
CASSRGGQLSYEQYF
>.|TRBV7-9|many|TRBJ1-5
TGTGCCAGCAGCTTATACGCGGGTAAAGATCAGCCCCAGCATTTT
CASSLYAGKDQPQHF
>TRBD2|TRBV10-3|many|TRBJ2-2
TGTGCCATCAGCGAGGGCGGGGGGGCAGGCACCGGGGAGCTGTTTTTT
CAISEGGGAGTGELFF
>.|TRBV5-1|.|TRBJ2-7
TGCGCCAGCAGCTTGTCTAGGGAGACCTACGAGCAGTACTTC
CASSLSRETYEQYF
>.|TRBV7-2|.|TRBJ1-3
TGTGCCAGCAGCTTAGCGCCCGGAATCACCATATATTTT
CASSLAPGITIYF
>.|TRBV15|many|TRBJ1-1
TGTGCCACCACGAGGGGGATGAACACTGAAGCTTTCTTT
CATTRGMNTEAFF
>TRBD1|TRBV19|.|TRBJ1-2
TGTGCCAGTAGTACACAGGGGGAGGGCTACACCTTC
CASSTQGEGYTF
>.|TRBV2|many|TRBJ1-5
TGTGCCAGCAGTGTTGTGGTCGTGGATCAGCCCCAGCATTTT
CASSVVVVDQPQHF
>TRBD2|TRBV11-2|few|TRBJ2-7
TGTGCCAGCAGCTTAGACCGTTTGGGACTAGCGGGACACGAGCAGTACTTC
CASSLDRLGLAGHEQYF
>TRBD1|TRBV24-1|few|TRBJ1-5
TGTGCCACCAGTGCCCGGACAGGGAGCAATCAGCCCCAGCATTTT
CATSARTGSNQPQHF
>.|TRBV29-1|many|TRBJ1-5
TGCAGCGTCGAGACGGGAGTAGGCCAGCCCCAGCATTTT
CSVETGVGQPQHF
>TRBD1|TRBV5-6|.|TRBJ1-3
TGTGCCAGCAGCTCGACCCGGACAGGATCAGACACCATATATTTT
CASSSTRTGSDTIYF
>.|TRBV10-3|many|TRBJ1-4
TGTGCCATCAGTGAGTCGACGGGGGGAACTAATGAAAAACTGTTTTTT
CAISESTGGTNEKLFF
>TRBD1|TRBV10-1|few|TRBJ1-6
TGCGCCAACAGCTCGGGACAGGGGGTAACGCCCCTCCACTTT
CANSSGQGVTPLHF
>.|TRBV25-1|.|TRBJ1-6
TGTGCCAGCAGTTACTCTGCGGGATCCGGGGATTCACCCCTCCACTTT
CASSYSAGSGDSPLHF
>.|TRBV20-1|few|TRBJ2-1
TGCAGTGCTAGTAAGGGTGTGGACTACAATGAGCAGTTCTTC
CSASKGVDYNEQFF
>.|TRBV19|.|TRBJ2-7
TGTGCCAGTAGTATAGATGACCGAGCCTACGAGCAGTACTTC
CASSIDDRAYEQYF
>.|TRBV7-2|many|TRBJ2-3
TGTGCCAGCAGCTTAGAGGCGGCAGATACGCAGTATTTT
CASSLEAADTQYF
>.|TRBV7-2|many|TRBJ1-5
TGTGCCAGCAGCCAGGAGGGGGAGGGGTATAGCAATCAGCCCCAGCATTTT
CASSQEGEGYSNQPQHF
>TRBD1|TRBV11-1|.|TRBJ2-7
TGTGCCAGCAGCTTAGTTCTGGGACAGGGTGGTGTTATAATCTACGAGCAGTACTTC
CASSLVLGQGGVIIYEQYF
>TRBD1|TRBV9|once|TRBJ1-1
TGTGCCAGCAGCGTAGGGACAGGGGGTTACTTGGACACTGAAGCTTTCTTT
CASSVGTGGYLDTEAFF
>TRBD2|TRBV2|many|TRBJ2-3
TGTGCCAGCAAGGGACTAGCGAACACAGATACGCAGTATTTT
CASKGLANTDTQYF
>TRBD2|TRBV20-1|many|TRBJ2-7
TGCAGTGCTCTAGCGGGAGTCTCCTACGAGCAGTACTTC
CSALAGVSYEQYF